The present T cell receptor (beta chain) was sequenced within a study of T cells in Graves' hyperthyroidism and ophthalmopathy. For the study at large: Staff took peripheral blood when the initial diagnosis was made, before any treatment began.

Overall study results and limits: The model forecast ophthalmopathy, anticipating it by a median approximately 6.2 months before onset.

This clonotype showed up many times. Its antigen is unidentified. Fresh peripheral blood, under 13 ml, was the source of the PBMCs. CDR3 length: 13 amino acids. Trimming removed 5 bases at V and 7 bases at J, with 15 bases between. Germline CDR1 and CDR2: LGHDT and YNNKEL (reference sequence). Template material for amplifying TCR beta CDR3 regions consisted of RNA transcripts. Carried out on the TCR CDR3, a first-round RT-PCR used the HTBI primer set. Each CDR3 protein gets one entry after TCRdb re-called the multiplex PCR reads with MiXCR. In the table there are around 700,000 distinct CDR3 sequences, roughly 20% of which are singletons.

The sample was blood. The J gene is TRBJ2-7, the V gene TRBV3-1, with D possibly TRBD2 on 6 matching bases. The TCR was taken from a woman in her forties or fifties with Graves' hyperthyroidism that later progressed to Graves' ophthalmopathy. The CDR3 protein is CASSSLAFWEQYF. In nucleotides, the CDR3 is TGTGCCAGCAGCTCACTAGCTTTCTGGGAGCAGTACTTC.